Below are 10 T cell receptor beta chains sequenced from a single sample in a study of T cells expressing NK-cell markers. TCRdb re-called the 5' RACE reads and catalogs CDR3 proteins one per entry, DNA excluded. The specimen's table records 550,000 to 600,000 distinct CDR3 sequences. The material sequenced was blood T cells: a sorted CD56 or NKG2C T cell subset, CD4+ or CD8+ T cells, or bulk PBMC T cells (not recorded which). The receptors shown here come from a man in his late teens or twenties in good health.

The CDR3 sequence: CAWSVRLAGASYNEQFF. The chain combines TRBV30 with TRBJ2-1; TCRdb's assignment of TRBD1 cannot be checked, as there is no DNA. Germline V CDR1 and CDR2: GTSNPN, SVGIG (reference sequence). The CDR3 has 17 amino acids.

The J gene is TRBJ1-2, the V gene TRBV12-3 or TRBV12-4; there is no DNA to check the TCRdb D call of TRBD1. This CDR3 is 14 amino acids long. CDR3: CASSQTTKGFGYTF.

The chain has TRBV12-3 or TRBV12-4 and TRBJ2-7; TCRdb's D gene call, TRBD2, goes unchecked for lack of DNA. The CDR3 contains 16 residues. The CDR3 reads CASSTPGGSGSYEQYF.

The chain has TRBV29-1 and TRBJ1-2; TCRdb lists TRBD1, though no DNA is available to test this call. Germline assignment: CDR1 SQVTM and CDR2 ANQGSEA. This CDR3 is built from 16 residues. The CDR3 loop reads CSVEDLSKGARYGYTF.

The chain is built from TRBV9 and TRBJ2-1; the D call from TCRdb, TRBD2, cannot be confirmed without DNA. This CDR3 contains 15 residues. Germline lookup yields CDR1 SGDLS and CDR2 YYNGEE. The CDR3: CASSVGLAGGHEQFF.

This sequence joins TRBV6-5 and TRBJ2-3; as DNA is missing, the TRBD2 call by TCRdb cannot be tested. Looked up from germline, CDR1 is MNHEY and CDR2 is SVGAGI. The CDR3 has 14 amino acids. CDR3 residues: CASSYTRKIDTQYF.

The V gene is TRBV10-3, the J gene TRBJ2-5; TCRdb lists TRBD1, though no DNA is available to test this call. CDR1 and CDR2 from the germline V gene are ENHRY and SYGVKD. The CDR3 covers 13 residues. CDR3 protein: CAIRGTGGETQYF.

The genes are TRBV25-1 and TRBJ1-6. The CDR3 is 14 residues long. Germline CDR1 is MGHDK and CDR2 is SYGVNS. The CDR3 spells CASSDSGYNSPLHF.

The chain uses TRBV29-1 and TRBJ2-3; TCRdb calls TRBD2, which cannot be checked without DNA. Germline loops: CDR1 SQVTM, CDR2 ANQGSEA. This CDR3 is built from 14 residues. This CDR3 is CSVVPAGVTDTQYF.

The chain uses TRBV6-1 and TRBJ2-1; TCRdb picks TRBD1, but there is no DNA to check that call. The CDR3 spans 13 residues. Germline loops: CDR1 MNHNS, CDR2 SASEGT. This CDR3 is CASSQGTGGKQFF.